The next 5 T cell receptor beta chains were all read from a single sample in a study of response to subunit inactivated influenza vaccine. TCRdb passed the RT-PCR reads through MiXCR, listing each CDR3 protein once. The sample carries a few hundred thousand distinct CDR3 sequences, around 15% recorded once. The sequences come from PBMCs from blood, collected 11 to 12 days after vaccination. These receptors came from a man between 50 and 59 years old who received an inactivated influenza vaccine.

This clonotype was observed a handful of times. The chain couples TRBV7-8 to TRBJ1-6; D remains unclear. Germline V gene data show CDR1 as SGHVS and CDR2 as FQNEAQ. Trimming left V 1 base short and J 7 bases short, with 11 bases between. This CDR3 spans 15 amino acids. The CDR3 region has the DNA TGTGCCAGCAGCTTAGAAAGAGGGTTGAATTCACCCCTCCACTTT. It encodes CASSLERGLNSPLHF. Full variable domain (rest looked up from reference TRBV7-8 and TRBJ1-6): GAGVSQSPRYKVAKRGQDVALRCDPISGHVSLFWYQQALGQGPEFLTYFQNEAQLDKSGLPSDRFFAERPEGSVSTLKIQRTQQEDSAVYLCASSLERGLNSPLHFGNGTRLTVT.

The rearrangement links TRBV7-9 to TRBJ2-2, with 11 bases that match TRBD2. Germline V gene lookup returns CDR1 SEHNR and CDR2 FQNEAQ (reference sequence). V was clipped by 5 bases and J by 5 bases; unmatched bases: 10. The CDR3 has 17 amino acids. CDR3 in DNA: TGTGCCAGCAGCACCTTTACTAGCGGGAGTCAAACCGGGGAGCTGTTTTTT. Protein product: CASSTFTSGSQTGELFF.

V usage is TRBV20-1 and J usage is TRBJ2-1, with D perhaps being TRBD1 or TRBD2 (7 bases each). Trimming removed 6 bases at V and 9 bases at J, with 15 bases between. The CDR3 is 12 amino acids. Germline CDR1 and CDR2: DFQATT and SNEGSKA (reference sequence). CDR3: CSAPTGRGEQFF. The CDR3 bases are TGCAGTGCGCCGACAGGGAGGGGTGAGCAGTTCTTC.

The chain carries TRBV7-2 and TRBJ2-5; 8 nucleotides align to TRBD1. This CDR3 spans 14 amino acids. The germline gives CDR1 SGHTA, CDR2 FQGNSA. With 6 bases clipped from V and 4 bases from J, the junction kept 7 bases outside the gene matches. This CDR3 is CASRRTGSSETQYF. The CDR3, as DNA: TGTGCCAGCAGGCGGACAGGGTCGTCAGAGACCCAGTACTTC.

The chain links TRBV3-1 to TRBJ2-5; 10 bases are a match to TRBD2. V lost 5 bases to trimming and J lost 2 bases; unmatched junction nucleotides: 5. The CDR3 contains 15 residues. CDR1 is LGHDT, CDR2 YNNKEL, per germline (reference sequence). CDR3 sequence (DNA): TGTGCCAGCAGCGGCCAAGCGGGGGGGCAAGAGACCCAGTACTTC. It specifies CASSGQAGGQETQYF.